This passage covers 6 T cell receptor beta chains from one sample sequenced in a study of blood T cell repertoires in COVID-19. Clones were read by immunoSEQ multiplex PCR, and TCRdb kept only the in-frame ones, dropping some. Here the sample spans approximately 50,000 clones, 89% being singletons. Sequenced sample: peripheral blood. The receptors come from a human donor in a cohort sampled during active COVID-19.

This clone is a singleton in its sample. This rearrangement joins TRBV6-5 to TRBJ1-1; D gene ambiguous. The CDR3 spans 14 residues. Germline V gene data show CDR1 as MNHEY and CDR2 as SVGAGI. V lost 8 bases, J lost 3 bases, and 16 bases lay in between. Written as DNA, the CDR3 is TGTGCCAGCCACAGTTTCAGTTCAGACACTGAAGCTTTCTTT. Translation gives CASHSFSSDTEAFF.

The chain combines TRBV6-5 with TRBJ1-2, with TRBD1 matching over 10 bases. J gave up 7 bases and V 0 bases, and 8 bases lay outside the gene matches. Germline CDR1 and CDR2: MNHEY and SVGAGI. The CDR3 runs to 16 residues. This chain's CDR3 is CASSYSGRTGGGGYTF. The CDR3 region has the DNA TGTGCCAGCAGTTACTCGGGTCGGACAGGGGGGGGTGGCTACACCTTC.

This chain connects TRBV30 to TRBJ1-6; D uncertain. From germline, CDR1 is GTSNPN and CDR2 SVGIG (reference sequence). The CDR3 is 13 residues long. Between the trimmed V and J ends, which lost 4 bases and 9 bases, there was a span of 13 bases. The CDR3 nucleotides read TGTGCCTGGACCCCTGCGGGTCGTTCACCCCTCCACTTT. It specifies CAWTPAGRSPLHF.

The chain links TRBV11-1 to TRBJ2-5; 10 nucleotides match TRBD1. Germline CDR1 SGHAT, CDR2 FQDESV (reference sequence). The CDR3 has 12 amino acids. V lost 4 bases, J lost 14 bases, and 7 bases stayed unmatched. CDR3 region: CASSSTGTGDYF. For the CDR3, the DNA is TGTGCCAGCAGCTCCACCGGGACAGGGGATTACTTC.

This clone has just a few counts. This rearrangement joins TRBV4-1 to TRBJ1-4; D is perhaps TRBD1 (5 bases). This CDR3 is built from 14 residues. Germline V gene data show CDR1 as MGHRA and CDR2 as YSYEKL. Trimming pared 0 bases from V and 5 bases from J, leaving 7 bases between. The CDR3 sequence is CASSQDQGNEKLFF. The CDR3 DNA follows: TGCGCCAGCAGCCAAGACCAGGGAAATGAAAAACTGTTTTTT.

The genes are TRBV6-6 and TRBJ1-3; 9 bases are shared with TRBD1. Germline assignment: CDR1 MNHNY and CDR2 SVGAGI (reference sequence). CDR3 size: 18 residues. V lost 5 bases and J lost 0; bases outside the gene matches: 11. In DNA, the CDR3 is TGTGCCAGCAGTCCGGGACAGGGACAAGGATTCTCTGGAAACACCATATATTTT. This sequence encodes CASSPGQGQGFSGNTIYF.